A single sample gave rise to the 31 T cell receptor beta chains below, sequenced in a study of shared clonotypes between healthy human individuals. Using immunoSEQ multiplex PCR, the repertoire was profiled, and TCRdb retains in-frame clones only, with some absent. This repertoire shows 2,500,000 or so clones, about 92% found once; its top ten account for over 0.12%. Specimen: naive CD4+ T cells sorted from blood. Specified subset: CD45RA+ positively selected. Every receptor here comes from a man between 18 and 35 years old in good health.

The J gene is TRBJ2-6, the V gene TRBV18; no definite D call. Trimming cost V 0 bases and J 0 bases, with 9 bases left between them. CDR3 length: 17 amino acids. Germline-derived CDR1 and CDR2 are KGHSH and LQKENI. CDR3 region: CASSPPPASSGANVLTF. DNA for the CDR3: TGTGCCAGCTCACCACCTCCTGCGAGCTCTGGGGCCAACGTCCTGACTTTC.

This clone came up once. The genes are TRBV30 and TRBJ1-1; a possible D gene is TRBD1 (5 bases). V was cut by 2 bases and J by 3 bases, with 13 bases left in between. CDR1 is GTSNPN and CDR2 is SVGIG in the germline V gene (reference sequence). This CDR3 contains 14 residues. As DNA, the CDR3 is TGTGCCTGGAGTAAGGGGAAGTGGGACACTGAAGCTTTCTTT. This translates into CAWSKGKWDTEAFF.

This clone was counted once. The V call is TRBV19, the J call TRBJ1-2, with TRBD1 matching 12 bases. CDR1 and CDR2 from the germline V gene are LNHDA and SQIVND (reference sequence). Trimming cost V 5 bases and J 7 bases; bases outside gene matches: 5. This CDR3 comprises 14 residues. The CDR3 spells CASSAGQGASGYTF. The CDR3 bases are TGTGCCAGTAGTGCGGGACAGGGGGCCTCTGGCTACACCTTC.

This chain uses TRBV5-1 with TRBJ1-2, with 7 bases that match TRBD1. Germline V CDR1 and CDR2: SGHRS, YFSETQ. CDR3 length equals 14 residues. V lost 3 bases to trimming and J lost 1 base; unmatched junction nucleotides: 3. The CDR3 nucleotides read TGCGCCAGCAGCTACGGGGACAGTAACTATGGCTACACCTTC. It encodes CASSYGDSNYGYTF.

This clone has only a few counts. Other DNA sequences in the sample encode the same CDR3. The V gene is TRBV18, the J gene TRBJ2-7, with TRBD1 identical over 10 bases. The CDR3 is made up of 15 amino acids. Looked up from germline, CDR1 is KGHSH and CDR2 is LQKENI. The V and J ends lost 0 bases and 1 base, in that order; junction bases with no gene match: 0. CDR3 sequence reads: CASSPPGQGSYEQYF. The CDR3 bases are TGTGCCAGCTCACCACCGGGACAGGGGTCCTACGAGCAGTACTTC.

V gene TRBV7-2 combines with J gene TRBJ2-4; TRBD1 matches at 7 bases. This CDR3 has 16 residues. CDR1 and CDR2 (germline): SGHTA, FQGNSA. The junction had 3 bases not matched to a gene; V was cut back by 1 base and J by 0 bases. In DNA, the CDR3 is TGTGCCAGCAGCTTAGGAGGACAGGTAGCCAAAAACATTCAGTACTTC. Its protein product is CASSLGGQVAKNIQYF.

For the CDR3, the DNA is TGTGCCAGCCGTCCATGTACGCAGTATTTT. Residues: CASRPCTQYF. The J gene is TRBJ2-3, the V gene TRBV7-2; D is uncertain. Germline values: CDR1 SGHTA, CDR2 FQGNSA. CDR3 length: 10 amino acids. Trimming stripped 8 bases from V and 8 bases from J, with 8 bases between.

V is TRBV28 and J is TRBJ2-4, with 14 positions matching TRBD2. Looked up from germline, CDR1 is MDHEN and CDR2 is SYDVKM. V was pared by 3 bases and J by 1 base, with 8 bases of the junction left unmatched. CDR3 size: 19 residues. The CDR3 loop is CASSFPGLAGDWAKNIQYF. CDR3 in DNA: TGTGCCAGCAGTTTCCCGGGACTAGCGGGGGATTGGGCCAAAAACATTCAGTACTTC.

The chain links TRBV12-5 to TRBJ1-1; a possible D gene is TRBD1 (5 bases). V shed 2 bases and J shed 1 base, with 11 bases lying between them. This CDR3 comprises 15 residues. Germline V gives CDR1 LGHNT, CDR2 FRNRAP. CDR3 amino acids: CASGLKPGKNTEAFF. The CDR3 nucleotides read TGTGCTAGTGGTTTGAAGCCAGGGAAGAACACTGAAGCTTTCTTT.

V is TRBV7-9 and J is TRBJ2-5, with 9 bases that match TRBD1. V gave up 1 base and J gave up 5 bases; unmatched junction bases: 8. The CDR3 has 16 residues. Germline V gene lookup returns CDR1 SEHNR and CDR2 FQNEAQ (reference sequence). CDR3 nucleotide sequence: TGTGCCAGCAGCTTAGTAGGGACAGGGTCGGGGGAGACCCAGTACTTC. It translates to CASSLVGTGSGETQYF.

The V and J genes are TRBV7-2 and TRBJ2-3; 7 bases agree with TRBD1. The V gene's germline CDR1 is SGHTA and CDR2 FQGNSA. This CDR3 has 16 residues. The ends lost 1 base at V and 7 bases at J; junction bases unmatched: 11. The CDR3 region has the DNA TGTGCCAGCAGCTTAGTCCACAGGGGCCTATTTTATACGCAGTATTTT. The encoded protein is CASSLVHRGLFYTQYF.

The chain is built from TRBV6-5 and TRBJ2-7, with D possibly called TRBD1 or TRBD2 (5 bases each). Germline values: CDR1 MNHEY, CDR2 SVGAGI. There are 14 residues in the CDR3. V shed 5 bases and J shed 1 base, with 12 bases lying between them. The chain's CDR3 is CASSLRDGSYEQYF. The CDR3 DNA sequence: TGTGCCAGCAGTCTCCGGGACGGATCCTACGAGCAGTACTTC.

This clone is a singleton in its sample. The chain combines TRBV6-5 with TRBJ2-5, with D possibly TRBD1 on 5 matching bases. Germline V gene data show CDR1 as MNHEY and CDR2 as SVGAGI. This CDR3 spans 12 amino acids. Trimming removed 10 bases at V and 2 bases at J, with 11 bases between. The CDR3 DNA follows: TGTGCCACAGGAAGACAGCAAGAGACCCAGTACTTC. Translated, it gives CATGRQQETQYF.

CDR3 coding DNA: TGTGCCAGCAGCCACCGGACGAGACAGGACCACAGGGGGTATACGCAGTATTTT. The encoded protein is CASSHRTRQDHRGYTQYF. The chain carries TRBV7-8 and TRBJ2-3, with 8 positions matching TRBD1. J gave up 7 bases and V 5 bases, and 20 bases lay outside the gene matches. CDR3 length equals 18 residues. Germline V gives CDR1 SGHVS, CDR2 FQNEAQ.

The rearrangement joins TRBV6-6 to TRBJ2-7; possible D gene TRBD2, 5 bases. V lost 2 bases, J lost 1 base, and 9 bases lay in between. Germline-derived CDR1 and CDR2 are MNHNY and SVGAGI (reference sequence). The CDR3 contains 14 residues. CDR3 in DNA: TGTGCCAGCAGTTACAATCGGGGTTCCTACGAGCAGTACTTC. This translates into CASSYNRGSYEQYF.

J is TRBJ2-3 and V is TRBV7-8; 10 bases match TRBD2. Trimming at V came to 5 bases and at J to 0 bases, leaving 11 bases not matched to a gene. The CDR3 totals 18 residues. Germline lookup yields CDR1 SGHVS and CDR2 FQNEAQ. The CDR3 here is CASSATSGVVFSTDTQYF. CDR3 nucleotide sequence: TGTGCCAGCAGCGCAACTAGCGGGGTCGTCTTTAGCACAGATACGCAGTATTTT.

This clone occurred once. The chain carries TRBV28 and TRBJ1-4, with D possibly being TRBD1 (5 bases). CDR1 and CDR2 from the germline V gene are MDHEN and SYDVKM. Trimming took 10 bases from V and 3 from J, leaving 12 bases between them. There are 13 residues in the CDR3. CDR3 nucleotide sequence: TGTGCCACCACACAGGTGCCTAATGAAAAACTGTTTTTT. It specifies CATTQVPNEKLFF.

This clone was seen only a few times. The same CDR3 is also encoded by other DNA sequences in this sample. The rearrangement links TRBV9 to TRBJ1-5; D remains ambiguous. This CDR3 is 13 amino acids long. The germline V and J ends were trimmed by 4 bases and 1 base, with 6 bases remaining between them. CDR1 is SGDLS, CDR2 YYNGEE, per germline. CDR3 region: CASSRGSNQPQHF. In DNA, the CDR3 is TGTGCCAGCAGCCGAGGGAGCAATCAGCCCCAGCATTTT.

This clone has just one count. This chain uses TRBV21-1 with TRBJ2-3; the table assigns TRBD1, which was not confirmed against the DNA. TRBV21-1 is listed as a pseudogene. The CDR3 sequence is 17 residues long. This CDR3 reads CASSKGSDRGLTDTQYF. As DNA, the CDR3 is TGTGCCAGCAGCAAAGGCTCGGACAGGGGGCTTACAGATACGCAGTATTTT.

V and J are TRBV7-9 and TRBJ1-2; 7 bases are a match to TRBD1. The CDR3 runs 14 residues. J was trimmed by 6 bases and V by 6 bases; bases with no gene match: 10. Germline V CDR1 and CDR2: SEHNR, FQNEAQ (reference sequence). Here the CDR3 DNA reads TGTGCCAGCAGTCCAGGGGGGCCTAATGATGGCTACACCTTC. Translating it yields CASSPGGPNDGYTF.

This clone was detected once. The CDR3 DNA is TGTGCCAGCAGCGCCGGGACAGGGTCAGCTAACTATGGCTACACCTTC. Its protein product is CASSAGTGSANYGYTF. The chain couples TRBV9 to TRBJ1-2; 9 bases are shared with TRBD1. The V and J ends lost 3 bases and 0 bases, in that order; junction bases with no gene match: 6. CDR3 length equals 16 residues. The germline gives CDR1 SGDLS, CDR2 YYNGEE.

CDR3 in amino acids: CSVVGQGDTEAFF. The CDR3 region has the DNA TGCAGCGTTGTGGGTCAGGGAGACACTGAAGCTTTCTTT. V is TRBV29-1 and J is TRBJ1-1, with D possibly matching TRBD1 (5 bases). CDR1 and CDR2 (germline): SQVTM, ANQGSEA. This CDR3 has 13 residues. Trimming left V 4 bases short and J 3 bases short, with 12 bases between.

V is TRBV5-4 and J is TRBJ2-2; TRBD1 might be the D (6 bases). Germline V lookup: CDR1 SGHNT, CDR2 YYREEE (reference sequence). V was cut by 0 bases and J by 5 bases, with 14 bases left in between. CDR3 size: 16 residues. CDR3 in amino acids: CASSLVGARLTGELFF. CDR3 sequence (DNA): TGTGCCAGCAGCTTGGTGGGGGCGCGGCTTACCGGGGAGCTGTTTTTT.

This clone was seen a few times. The chain carries TRBV30 and TRBJ1-6; D possibly corresponds to TRBD1 (6 bases). V lost 2 bases and J lost 10, with 15 bases in between. The CDR3 consists of 14 residues. Germline-derived CDR1 and CDR2 are GTSNPN and SVGIG (reference sequence). The CDR3 region has the DNA TGTGCCTGGAGTACAGGGTTGGGAAACTCACCCCTCCACTTT. Encoded protein: CAWSTGLGNSPLHF. The entire variable domain, with the rest obtained from reference TRBV30 and TRBJ1-6, is as follows: SQTIHQWPATLVQPVGSPLSLECTVEGTSNPNLYWYRQAAGRGLQLLFYSVGIGQISSEVPQNLSASRPQDRQFILSSKKLLLSDSGFYLCAWSTGLGNSPLHFGNGTRLTVT.

This chain links TRBV28 with TRBJ2-7; 7 bases agree with TRBD2. The germline gives CDR1 MDHEN, CDR2 SYDVKM. CDR3 length: 15 amino acids. J gave up 3 bases and V 8 bases, and 13 bases lay outside the gene matches. For the CDR3, the DNA is TGTGCCAGCTCGAACGGGGGGACTGTGGTCTACGAGCAGTACTTC. This translates into CASSNGGTVVYEQYF.

The genes are TRBV7-9 and TRBJ2-3; D ambiguous. The V end was cut by 1 base, the J end by 4 bases, with 12 bases between. This CDR3 has 15 amino acids. CDR1 SEHNR and CDR2 FQNEAQ come from the germline V gene (reference sequence). The CDR3 reads CASSLEIYGADTQYF. Here the CDR3 DNA reads TGTGCCAGCAGCTTAGAAATATATGGGGCAGATACGCAGTATTTT. Using reference TRBV7-9 and TRBJ2-3 for the parts outside the CDR3, the full variable domain is DTGVSQNPRHKITKRGQNVTFRCDPISEHNRLYWYRQTLGQGPEFLTYFQNEAQLEKSRLLSDRFSAERPKGSFSTLEIQRTEQGDSAMYLCASSLEIYGADTQYFGPGTRLTVL.

This chain uses TRBV5-1 with TRBJ2-5; D perhaps matches TRBD1 (6 bases). V gave up 0 bases and J gave up 1 base, with 13 bases separating them. Germline-derived CDR1 and CDR2 are SGHRS and YFSETQ. The length of the CDR3 is 16 residues. The chain's CDR3 is CASSLGGPGVQETQYF. The DNA of the CDR3 is TGCGCCAGCAGCTTGGGAGGACCAGGGGTCCAAGAGACCCAGTACTTC.

Points on this clone: This sample includes further DNA sequences coding for the same CDR3. This sequence joins TRBV19 and TRBJ1-4; possible D gene TRBD1, 5 bases. Germline CDR1 reads LNHDA; CDR2 reads SQIVND (reference sequence). V lost 3 bases and J 3 bases, leaving 14 bases between the germline ends. The CDR3 is made up of 16 amino acids. CDR3 coding DNA: TGTGCCAGTAGTATTGATGGAGGGGCGGCTAATGAAAAACTGTTTTTT. As protein: CASSIDGGAANEKLFF.

V usage is TRBV5-1 and J usage is TRBJ2-7; TRBD2 agrees at 11 bases. Losses at the gene ends were 3 bases for V and 2 bases for J; bases not matched to a gene: 10. The CDR3 consists of 17 residues. CDR1 and CDR2 (germline): SGHRS, YFSETQ. In DNA form, the CDR3 reads TGCGCCAGCAGCTCTGGGGGTAGCGGGAGGGATACCTACGAGCAGTACTTC. This gives the protein CASSSGGSGRDTYEQYF.

The rearrangement links TRBV6-1 to TRBJ1-3; TRBD1 is a possible D gene (5 bases). The CDR3 has 15 amino acids. Trimming took off 7 bases at V and 2 bases at J, with 15 bases between the two ends. Germline values: CDR1 MNHNS, CDR2 SASEGT. The CDR3 coding sequence is TGTGCCAGCAACGAGGGCAGGGTAGCTGGAAACACCATATATTTT. It specifies CASNEGRVAGNTIYF.

The rearrangement links TRBV30 to TRBJ2-3; possibly TRBD1 or TRBD2 for D (6 bases each). CDR3 length: 15 amino acids. CDR1 and CDR2 (germline): GTSNPN, SVGIG (reference sequence). Trimming took off 5 bases at V and 0 bases at J, with 15 bases between the two ends. The CDR3 sequence is CAWGGQSSSTDTQYF. CDR3 nucleotide sequence: TGTGCCTGGGGGGGGCAGTCCTCTAGCACAGATACGCAGTATTTT.